Given below is one T cell receptor (beta chain) in context. What it recognizes is unknown. V lost 8 bases and J lost 15, with 17 bases in between. This CDR3 is 11 amino acids long. Germline V lookup: CDR1 SNHLY, CDR2 FYNNEI. The data were taken from a study of T cell responses to AZD1222 COVID-19 vaccine. Study-level information: Second-dose intervals near 4 or 12 weeks were combined. Study conclusions and caveats: Spike-specific TCR breadth and depth were elevated following two AZD1222 doses. Per reports, nearly half of all spike-specific TCRs target regions that are unmutated in variants. In all cases, repertoires were sampled only after the peak T cell response.

Method: immunoSEQ multiplex PCR; TCRdb's copy keeps in-frame clones and lacks some. The data hold roughly 120,000 clones, with 70% to 90% observed a single time. The TCR comes from an adult in good health. The starting material was peripheral blood, obtained on day 0 of AZD1222 vaccination. The gene calls are TRBV2 and TRBJ2-1, with D tentatively TRBD1 (6 bases). The CDR3 sequence is CASRIQGRRFF. For the CDR3, the DNA is TGTGCCAGCCGCATACAGGGCCGGCGGTTCTTC. Together with reference TRBV2 and TRBJ2-1, the CDR3 gives the full variable domain: EPEVTQTPSHQVTQMGQEVILRCVPISNHLYFYWYRQILGQKVEFLVSFYNNEISEKSEIFDDQFSVERPDGSNFTLKIRSTKLEDSAMYFCASRIQGRRFFGPGTRLTVL.